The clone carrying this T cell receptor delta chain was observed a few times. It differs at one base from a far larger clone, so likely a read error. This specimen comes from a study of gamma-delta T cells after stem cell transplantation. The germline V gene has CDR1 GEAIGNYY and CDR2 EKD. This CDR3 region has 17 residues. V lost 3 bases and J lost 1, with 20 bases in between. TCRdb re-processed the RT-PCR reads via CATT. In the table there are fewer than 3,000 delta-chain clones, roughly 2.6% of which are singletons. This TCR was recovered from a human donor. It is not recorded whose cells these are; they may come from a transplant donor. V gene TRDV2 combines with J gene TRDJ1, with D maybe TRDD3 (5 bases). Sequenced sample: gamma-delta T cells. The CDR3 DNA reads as TGTGCCTGTGACCCGCTACGGACGGGGGTAATCACCGATAAACTCATCTTT. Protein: CACDPLRTGVITDKLIF.